Listed below are T cell receptor beta chains from one sample, sequenced in a study of CD8 T cells in Susac syndrome. Using its own MiXCR run on the immunoSEQ multiplex PCR reads, TCRdb lists one record per CDR3 protein. The sample lists approximately 130,000 distinct CDR3 sequences, roughly 92% occurring once. What was sequenced was CD4+ T cells from PBMCs. These receptors were collected from a human donor in good health. Both conserved end residues are part of each CDR3. Each record gives: CDR3 length, clone size, V gene, J gene, D gene, CDR3 protein, CDR3 DNA. A D gene is named only where the DNA matches it firmly. Size is omitted from some rows. Given values are once, few, many or a class for expanded clones.

cdr3_length: 15; clone_size: NA; v_call: TRBV6-2/TRBV6-3; j_call: TRBJ1-6; d_call: NA; cdr3_aa: CASSYSTGGESPLHF; cdr3_nt: TGTGCCAGCAGTTACTCGACCGGGGGCGAGTCACCCCTCCACTTT
cdr3_length: 14; clone_size: NA; v_call: TRBV5-1; j_call: TRBJ2-5; d_call: TRBD1; cdr3_aa: CASSVGTAQETQYF; cdr3_nt: TGCGCCAGCAGCGTTGGGACAGCGCAAGAGACCCAGTACTTC
cdr3_length: 16; clone_size: NA; v_call: TRBV3-1; j_call: TRBJ2-5; d_call: TRBD1; cdr3_aa: CASRRSPGQGAETQYF; cdr3_nt: TGTGCCAGCAGACGCAGTCCGGGACAGGGGGCAGAGACCCAGTACTTC
cdr3_length: 12; clone_size: NA; v_call: TRBV29-1; j_call: TRBJ1-1; d_call: NA; cdr3_aa: CSVEGRATEAFF; cdr3_nt: TGCAGCGTTGAGGGCAGAGCCACTGAAGCTTTCTTT
cdr3_length: 16; clone_size: NA; v_call: TRBV24-1; j_call: TRBJ2-1; d_call: NA; cdr3_aa: CATSDSQLVSGNEQFF; cdr3_nt: TGTGCCACCAGTGATTCCCAACTAGTATCGGGCAATGAGCAGTTCTTC
cdr3_length: 14; clone_size: NA; v_call: TRBV19; j_call: TRBJ2-5; d_call: NA; cdr3_aa: CASSSGQTQETQYF; cdr3_nt: TGTGCCAGTAGTAGCGGACAGACTCAAGAGACCCAGTACTTC
cdr3_length: 13; clone_size: NA; v_call: TRBV19; j_call: TRBJ2-3; d_call: NA; cdr3_aa: CASTDLSPDTQYF; cdr3_nt: TGTGCCAGTACCGATTTGTCCCCAGATACGCAGTATTTT
cdr3_length: 15; clone_size: once; v_call: TRBV18; j_call: TRBJ2-7; d_call: NA; cdr3_aa: CASSGAEPAGREQYF; cdr3_nt: TGTGCCAGCTCAGGGGCGGAGCCGGCGGGCCGGGAGCAGTACTTC
cdr3_length: 15; clone_size: NA; v_call: TRBV10-3; j_call: TRBJ2-5; d_call: TRBD2; cdr3_aa: CAISIAGGGQETQYF; cdr3_nt: TGTGCCATCAGCATTGCGGGGGGTGGCCAAGAGACCCAGTACTTC
cdr3_length: 15; clone_size: NA; v_call: TRBV10-3; j_call: TRBJ2-2; d_call: NA; cdr3_aa: CAIRPTTDYTGELFF; cdr3_nt: TGTGCCATCAGACCGACGACAGATTACACCGGGGAGCTGTTTTTT
cdr3_length: 14; clone_size: NA; v_call: TRBV12-3/TRBV12-4; j_call: TRBJ2-1; d_call: TRBD1; cdr3_aa: CASRTGTGHNEQFF; cdr3_nt: TGTGCCAGCAGAACCGGGACAGGGCACAATGAGCAGTTCTTC
cdr3_length: 18; clone_size: NA; v_call: TRBV24-1; j_call: TRBJ2-5; d_call: TRBD1; cdr3_aa: CATSDSPGQGAQGETQYF; cdr3_nt: TGTGCCACCAGTGATTCGCCGGGACAGGGGGCGCAGGGTGAGACCCAGTACTTC
cdr3_length: 16; clone_size: few; v_call: TRBV24-1; j_call: TRBJ2-3; d_call: TRBD2; cdr3_aa: CATSDFTAGESDTQYF; cdr3_nt: TGTGCCACCAGTGATTTTACGGCGGGAGAATCAGATACGCAGTATTTT
cdr3_length: 17; clone_size: NA; v_call: TRBV20-1; j_call: TRBJ1-5; d_call: TRBD1; cdr3_aa: CSARTGTGVSGNQPQHF; cdr3_nt: TGCAGTGCTAGAACCGGGACAGGGGTAAGCGGCAATCAGCCCCAGCATTTT
cdr3_length: 14; clone_size: NA; v_call: TRBV12-3/TRBV12-4; j_call: TRBJ1-4; d_call: NA; cdr3_aa: CASSFGQGLEKLFF; cdr3_nt: TGTGCCAGCAGTTTCGGGCAGGGCCTCGAAAAACTGTTTTTT
cdr3_length: 15; clone_size: once; v_call: TRBV5-1; j_call: TRBJ1-5; d_call: NA; cdr3_aa: CASSLAPDDPQPQHF; cdr3_nt: TGCGCCAGCAGCTTGGCCCCTGACGACCCCCAGCCCCAGCATTTT
cdr3_length: 15; clone_size: NA; v_call: TRBV25-1; j_call: TRBJ2-2; d_call: NA; cdr3_aa: CASGELGARTGELFF; cdr3_nt: TGTGCCAGCGGCGAATTGGGGGCGAGGACCGGGGAGCTGTTTTTT
cdr3_length: 14; clone_size: few; v_call: TRBV5-1; j_call: TRBJ2-7; d_call: NA; cdr3_aa: CASSFTGRSYEQYF; cdr3_nt: TGCGCCAGCAGCTTTACGGGAAGGTCCTACGAGCAGTACTTC
cdr3_length: 17; clone_size: NA; v_call: TRBV12-3/TRBV12-4; j_call: TRBJ2-1; d_call: TRBD2; cdr3_aa: CTSSLSPTSGRAGEQFF; cdr3_nt: TGTACCAGCAGTTTAAGTCCCACTAGCGGGAGGGCCGGGGAGCAGTTCTTC
cdr3_length: 16; clone_size: NA; v_call: TRBV27; j_call: TRBJ2-1; d_call: TRBD2; cdr3_aa: CASTRFLTSGYNEQFF; cdr3_nt: TGTGCCAGCACCCGTTTTCTGACTAGCGGGTACAATGAGCAGTTCTTC
cdr3_length: 14; clone_size: NA; v_call: TRBV2; j_call: TRBJ2-5; d_call: NA; cdr3_aa: CASRARTAQETQYF; cdr3_nt: TGTGCCAGCAGAGCAAGGACAGCCCAAGAGACCCAGTACTTC
cdr3_length: 12; clone_size: NA; v_call: TRBV29-1; j_call: TRBJ1-2; d_call: NA; cdr3_aa: CSVVAGWDGYTF; cdr3_nt: TGCAGCGTTGTGGCAGGTTGGGATGGCTACACCTTC
cdr3_length: 16; clone_size: NA; v_call: TRBV7-3; j_call: TRBJ1-1; d_call: NA; cdr3_aa: CASSLVGGGSNTEAFF; cdr3_nt: TGTGCCAGCAGCTTAGTCGGGGGGGGATCGAACACTGAAGCTTTCTTT
cdr3_length: 17; clone_size: NA; v_call: TRBV6-2/TRBV6-3; j_call: TRBJ2-1; d_call: TRBD2; cdr3_aa: CATRGGLAGVFGNEQFF; cdr3_nt: TGTGCCACTCGGGGGGGCTTAGCGGGAGTTTTCGGCAATGAGCAGTTCTTC
cdr3_length: 16; clone_size: NA; v_call: TRBV28; j_call: TRBJ2-1; d_call: TRBD2; cdr3_aa: CASFGTSGPSYNEQFF; cdr3_nt: TGTGCCAGCTTCGGGACTAGCGGGCCTTCCTACAATGAGCAGTTCTTC
cdr3_length: 12; clone_size: NA; v_call: TRBV5-6; j_call: TRBJ2-7; d_call: NA; cdr3_aa: CASSLEIYEQYF; cdr3_nt: TGTGCCAGCAGCTTGGAAATCTACGAGCAGTACTTC
cdr3_length: 13; clone_size: NA; v_call: TRBV30; j_call: TRBJ2-5; d_call: TRBD2; cdr3_aa: CAWSTSGSKTQYF; cdr3_nt: TGTGCCTGGAGTACTAGCGGGAGTAAGACCCAGTACTTC
cdr3_length: 16; clone_size: NA; v_call: TRBV20-1; j_call: TRBJ2-1; d_call: NA; cdr3_aa: CSPRGRREAPYNEQFF; cdr3_nt: TGCAGTCCCAGGGGGAGGCGGGAGGCTCCATACAATGAGCAGTTCTTC
cdr3_length: 16; clone_size: NA; v_call: TRBV5-1; j_call: TRBJ2-3; d_call: TRBD2; cdr3_aa: CASSQILAGGTDTQYF; cdr3_nt: TGCGCCAGCAGCCAAATTTTAGCGGGAGGCACAGATACGCAGTATTTT
cdr3_length: 16; clone_size: NA; v_call: TRBV5-1; j_call: TRBJ2-7; d_call: TRBD2; cdr3_aa: CASSRRAGEGSYEQYF; cdr3_nt: TGCGCCAGCAGCCGCCGGGCGGGAGAAGGGTCCTACGAGCAGTACTTC
cdr3_length: 15; clone_size: NA; v_call: TRBV7-9; j_call: TRBJ2-7; d_call: TRBD2; cdr3_aa: CASSQPGGVPKRQYF; cdr3_nt: TGTGCCAGCAGCCAGCCCGGGGGGGTACCCAAGAGGCAGTACTTC
cdr3_length: 14; clone_size: NA; v_call: TRBV15; j_call: TRBJ2-5; d_call: NA; cdr3_aa: CATSRGFREETQYF; cdr3_nt: TGTGCCACCAGCAGAGGTTTTAGGGAGGAGACCCAGTACTTC
cdr3_length: 17; clone_size: NA; v_call: TRBV11-2; j_call: TRBJ2-3; d_call: TRBD2; cdr3_aa: CASSLEASGSLADTQYF; cdr3_nt: TGTGCCAGCAGCTTAGAGGCTAGCGGGAGCCTGGCAGATACGCAGTATTTT
cdr3_length: 15; clone_size: NA; v_call: TRBV6-5; j_call: TRBJ2-7; d_call: NA; cdr3_aa: CASSQKGASPREQYF; cdr3_nt: TGTGCCAGCAGCCAAAAGGGAGCAAGCCCCCGCGAGCAGTACTTC
cdr3_length: 17; clone_size: NA; v_call: TRBV28; j_call: TRBJ2-6; d_call: NA; cdr3_aa: CASSSGKTGYQANVLTF; cdr3_nt: TGTGCCAGCAGTTCGGGGAAAACAGGTTATCAAGCCAACGTCCTGACTTTC
cdr3_length: 15; clone_size: NA; v_call: TRBV28; j_call: TRBJ1-1; d_call: NA; cdr3_aa: CASKGGAAEQTEAFF; cdr3_nt: TGTGCCAGCAAGGGGGGGGCCGCAGAGCAGACTGAAGCTTTCTTT
cdr3_length: 15; clone_size: NA; v_call: TRBV6-5; j_call: TRBJ1-1; d_call: NA; cdr3_aa: CASSYDWGRRSEAFF; cdr3_nt: TGTGCCAGCAGTTACGACTGGGGGCGTCGGTCTGAAGCTTTCTTT
cdr3_length: 11; clone_size: NA; v_call: TRBV19; j_call: TRBJ2-5; d_call: TRBD1; cdr3_aa: CASSNSGTEYF; cdr3_nt: TGTGCCAGTAGTAATTCCGGGACAGAGTACTTC
cdr3_length: 16; clone_size: NA; v_call: TRBV5-1; j_call: TRBJ2-1; d_call: TRBD2; cdr3_aa: CASSLGVSGALSEQFF; cdr3_nt: TGCGCCAGCAGCTTGGGAGTTAGCGGGGCCCTCTCTGAGCAGTTCTTC
cdr3_length: 13; clone_size: NA; v_call: TRBV29-1; j_call: TRBJ2-1; d_call: NA; cdr3_aa: CSVARLLAHEQFF; cdr3_nt: TGCAGCGTTGCGCGACTCCTCGCCCATGAGCAGTTCTTC
cdr3_length: 11; clone_size: NA; v_call: TRBV10-2; j_call: TRBJ2-7; d_call: NA; cdr3_aa: CASSDGGEQYF; cdr3_nt: TGCGCCAGCAGTGATGGCGGGGAGCAGTACTTC
cdr3_length: 13; clone_size: once; v_call: TRBV20-1; j_call: TRBJ2-1; d_call: NA; cdr3_aa: CSANSLVFDEQFF; cdr3_nt: TGCAGTGCGAATAGTCTCGTGTTCGATGAGCAGTTCTTC
cdr3_length: 12; clone_size: NA; v_call: TRBV29-1; j_call: TRBJ2-7; d_call: NA; cdr3_aa: CSVGLAQDEQYF; cdr3_nt: TGCAGCGTTGGGTTGGCCCAAGACGAGCAGTACTTC
cdr3_length: 13; clone_size: NA; v_call: TRBV20-1; j_call: TRBJ2-4; d_call: NA; cdr3_aa: CSASTSGGNIQYF; cdr3_nt: TGCAGTGCTAGTACCAGCGGAGGAAACATTCAGTACTTC
cdr3_length: 12; clone_size: NA; v_call: TRBV7-9; j_call: TRBJ2-5; d_call: NA; cdr3_aa: CASSLVAKTQYF; cdr3_nt: TGTGCCAGCAGCTTAGTCGCTAAGACCCAGTACTTC
cdr3_length: 15; clone_size: NA; v_call: TRBV10-3; j_call: TRBJ2-1; d_call: NA; cdr3_aa: CAISAGGGSYNEQFF; cdr3_nt: TGTGCCATCAGTGCTGGGGGTGGTTCCTACAATGAGCAGTTCTTC
cdr3_length: 17; clone_size: NA; v_call: TRBV30; j_call: TRBJ2-3; d_call: TRBD2; cdr3_aa: CAWSRGLAGSSTDTQYF; cdr3_nt: TGTGCCTGGAGCCGAGGGCTAGCGGGAAGTAGCACAGATACGCAGTATTTT
cdr3_length: 18; clone_size: NA; v_call: TRBV11-2; j_call: TRBJ2-7; d_call: NA; cdr3_aa: CTSSLGQGRVGSSYEQYF; cdr3_nt: TGTACCAGCAGCTTGGGTCAGGGTCGGGTCGGGAGCTCCTACGAGCAGTACTTC
cdr3_length: 15; clone_size: NA; v_call: TRBV6-4; j_call: TRBJ2-7; d_call: NA; cdr3_aa: CASGLSRVYSYEQYF; cdr3_nt: TGTGCCAGCGGGCTATCACGGGTTTACTCCTACGAGCAGTACTTC
cdr3_length: 15; clone_size: NA; v_call: TRBV5-6; j_call: TRBJ2-1; d_call: NA; cdr3_aa: CASTAGPSSYNEQFF; cdr3_nt: TGTGCCAGTACGGCGGGACCAAGCTCCTACAATGAGCAGTTCTTC
cdr3_length: 16; clone_size: NA; v_call: TRBV6-2/TRBV6-3; j_call: TRBJ1-5; d_call: NA; cdr3_aa: CASSTRTVNSNQPQHF; cdr3_nt: TGTGCCAGCAGTACCCGGACAGTGAATAGCAATCAGCCCCAGCATTTT
cdr3_length: 16; clone_size: NA; v_call: TRBV5-1; j_call: TRBJ1-5; d_call: NA; cdr3_aa: CASSLDGVTLGQPQHF; cdr3_nt: TGCGCCAGCAGCTTGGATGGGGTTACACTCGGACAGCCCCAGCATTTT
cdr3_length: 14; clone_size: once; v_call: TRBV19; j_call: TRBJ1-5; d_call: NA; cdr3_aa: CASSLPRSNQPQHF; cdr3_nt: TGTGCCAGTAGTTTACCCCGGTCGAATCAGCCCCAGCATTTT